This is a list of T cell receptor beta chains from one sample in a study of identical twins. TCRdb re-called the 5' RACE reads with MiXCR, one entry per CDR3 protein. The table lists 470,000 or so distinct CDR3 sequences, approximately 24% of them singletons. These data were also reused for a study on T cells expressing NK-cell markers.

Sequences were obtained from CD4+ T cells sorted from blood. Source of these receptors: a woman aged 18 to 35 in good health. CDR3s include the opening cysteine and the closing phenylalanine or tryptophan. Fields, in order: V gene, D gene, J gene, clone size, CDR3 protein, CDR3 DNA. D genes are given only for firm matches. Only some rows state a clone size, as once, few, many or a class for expanded clones.

v_call: TRBV6-2/TRBV6-3
d_call: TRBD1
j_call: TRBJ1-1
clone_size: many
cdr3_aa: CASSRQGTEAFF
cdr3_nt: TGTGCCAGCAGCCGACAGGGCACTGAAGCTTTCTTT

v_call: TRBV6-5
d_call: TRBD1
j_call: TRBJ1-1
clone_size: .
cdr3_aa: CASSYTRQGEAFF
cdr3_nt: TGTGCCAGCAGTTACACCCGACAGGGTGAAGCTTTCTTT

v_call: TRBV20-1
d_call: .
j_call: TRBJ2-5
clone_size: .
cdr3_aa: CSARDPQKETQYF
cdr3_nt: TGCAGTGCTAGAGATCCCCAGAAAGAGACCCAGTACTTC

v_call: TRBV11-2
d_call: TRBD1
j_call: TRBJ1-2
clone_size: few
cdr3_aa: CASSLDRGNGGYTF
cdr3_nt: TGTGCCAGCAGCCTTGACAGGGGGAATGGCGGCTACACCTTC

v_call: TRBV7-9
d_call: .
j_call: TRBJ2-2
clone_size: few
cdr3_aa: CASSSDQGRAGELFF
cdr3_nt: TGTGCCAGCAGCTCAGACCAGGGTAGGGCCGGGGAGCTGTTTTTT

v_call: TRBV6-5
d_call: TRBD2
j_call: TRBJ2-3
clone_size: .
cdr3_aa: CASSFDPGLVTDTQYF
cdr3_nt: TGTGCCAGCAGTTTCGACCCGGGACTAGTTACAGATACGCAGTATTTT

v_call: TRBV9
d_call: TRBD2
j_call: TRBJ2-1
clone_size: few
cdr3_aa: CASSVGPSGGNEQFF
cdr3_nt: TGTGCCAGCAGCGTAGGGCCTAGCGGGGGGAATGAGCAGTTCTTC

v_call: TRBV20-1
d_call: TRBD2
j_call: TRBJ2-7
clone_size: few
cdr3_aa: CSASRETSYEQYF
cdr3_nt: TGCAGTGCCTCGCGGGAGACCTCCTACGAGCAGTACTTC

v_call: TRBV12-3/TRBV12-4
d_call: .
j_call: TRBJ1-2
clone_size: .
cdr3_aa: CASSLRQGFGYTF
cdr3_nt: TGTGCCAGCAGTTTGCGGCAGGGCTTTGGCTACACCTTC

v_call: TRBV5-4
d_call: .
j_call: TRBJ2-5
clone_size: .
cdr3_aa: CASSLSLTGGETQYF
cdr3_nt: TGTGCCAGCAGCTTGTCTCTGACAGGCGGGGAGACCCAGTACTTC

v_call: TRBV27
d_call: TRBD1
j_call: TRBJ2-2
clone_size: .
cdr3_aa: CASSLSRMTGFGNGELFF
cdr3_nt: TGTGCCAGCAGTTTATCCCGCATGACAGGGTTCGGCAACGGGGAGCTGTTTTTT

v_call: TRBV6-6
d_call: .
j_call: TRBJ1-6
clone_size: few
cdr3_aa: CASSYLASPLHF
cdr3_nt: TGTGCCAGCAGTTACTTGGCATCACCCCTCCACTTT

v_call: TRBV20-1
d_call: .
j_call: TRBJ1-4
clone_size: .
cdr3_aa: CSATQRRFNEKLFF
cdr3_nt: TGCAGTGCCACCCAGCGGCGGTTCAATGAAAAACTGTTTTTT

v_call: TRBV10-2
d_call: TRBD2
j_call: TRBJ2-3
clone_size: few
cdr3_aa: CASSLTSGGQDTQYF
cdr3_nt: TGCGCCAGCTCCCTTACTAGCGGGGGGCAAGATACGCAGTATTTT

v_call: TRBV3-1
d_call: TRBD1
j_call: TRBJ1-2
clone_size: few
cdr3_aa: CAYRDRGQGGYTF
cdr3_nt: TGTGCCTACAGGGACAGGGGGCAGGGTGGCTACACCTTC

v_call: TRBV20-1
d_call: TRBD2
j_call: TRBJ2-7
clone_size: few
cdr3_aa: CSAKGLAYEQYF
cdr3_nt: TGCAGTGCTAAAGGACTAGCCTACGAGCAGTACTTC

v_call: TRBV20-1
d_call: .
j_call: TRBJ2-5
clone_size: .
cdr3_aa: CSASSAALQETQYF
cdr3_nt: TGCAGTGCTAGCTCGGCCGCCCTCCAAGAGACCCAGTACTTC

v_call: TRBV6-1
d_call: .
j_call: TRBJ1-2
clone_size: .
cdr3_aa: CASSRTATNYGYTF
cdr3_nt: TGTGCCAGCAGCCGGACAGCTACTAACTATGGCTACACCTTC

v_call: TRBV6-2/TRBV6-3
d_call: TRBD1
j_call: TRBJ2-1
clone_size: few
cdr3_aa: CASSNGQGAVNEQFF
cdr3_nt: TGTGCCAGCAGCAACGGACAGGGGGCCGTCAATGAGCAGTTCTTC

v_call: TRBV7-2
d_call: .
j_call: TRBJ2-5
clone_size: .
cdr3_aa: CASRRYQETQYF
cdr3_nt: TGTGCCAGCAGACGGTACCAAGAGACCCAGTACTTC

v_call: TRBV7-2
d_call: TRBD1
j_call: TRBJ1-2
clone_size: few
cdr3_aa: CASTTRPLTGDYGYTF
cdr3_nt: TGTGCCAGCACCACTCGGCCCCTGACAGGGGACTATGGCTACACCTTC

v_call: TRBV2
d_call: .
j_call: TRBJ2-5
clone_size: .
cdr3_aa: CASSDTRSQETQYF
cdr3_nt: TGTGCCAGCAGTGACACGCGGAGTCAAGAGACCCAGTACTTC

v_call: TRBV12-3/TRBV12-4
d_call: TRBD2
j_call: TRBJ2-2
clone_size: few
cdr3_aa: CASLAGFTGELFF
cdr3_nt: TGTGCCAGTCTAGCGGGATTCACCGGGGAGCTGTTTTTT

v_call: TRBV12-3/TRBV12-4
d_call: TRBD1
j_call: TRBJ1-1
clone_size: few
cdr3_aa: CASSPRQGNGEAFF
cdr3_nt: TGTGCCAGCAGTCCACGACAGGGGAACGGTGAAGCTTTCTTT

v_call: TRBV5-1
d_call: TRBD1
j_call: TRBJ2-7
clone_size: few
cdr3_aa: CASSRGPPYEQYF
cdr3_nt: TGCGCCAGCAGTAGGGGGCCTCCCTACGAGCAGTACTTC

v_call: TRBV29-1
d_call: TRBD1
j_call: TRBJ2-5
clone_size: few
cdr3_aa: CSEQTGETQYF
cdr3_nt: TGCAGCGAACAGACAGGGGAGACCCAGTACTTC

v_call: TRBV20-1
d_call: TRBD2
j_call: TRBJ2-7
clone_size: .
cdr3_aa: CSANPRASGTYEQYF
cdr3_nt: TGCAGTGCCAACCCAAGGGCTAGCGGAACTTACGAGCAGTACTTC

v_call: TRBV18
d_call: .
j_call: TRBJ1-5
clone_size: few
cdr3_aa: CASSLRGTGGNQPQHF
cdr3_nt: TGTGCCAGCTCACTTCGGGGGACCGGAGGGAATCAGCCCCAGCATTTT

v_call: TRBV11-3
d_call: .
j_call: TRBJ2-1
clone_size: few
cdr3_aa: CASSLPLVGNEQFF
cdr3_nt: TGTGCCAGCAGTTTACCTTTGGTGGGCAATGAGCAGTTCTTC

v_call: TRBV10-3
d_call: TRBD1
j_call: TRBJ1-1
clone_size: .
cdr3_aa: CAISESPTGGRTEAFF
cdr3_nt: TGTGCCATCAGTGAGTCCCCAACAGGGGGCAGGACTGAAGCTTTCTTT

v_call: TRBV15
d_call: TRBD1
j_call: TRBJ2-4
clone_size: few
cdr3_aa: CATSRVGTGGWVGNIQYF
cdr3_nt: TGTGCCACCAGCAGAGTGGGGACAGGTGGTTGGGTAGGAAACATTCAGTACTTC

v_call: TRBV7-2
d_call: .
j_call: TRBJ2-2
clone_size: .
cdr3_aa: CASSPAGTRPGELFF
cdr3_nt: TGTGCCAGCAGCCCGGCAGGCACCCGACCCGGGGAGCTGTTTTTT

v_call: TRBV11-3
d_call: .
j_call: TRBJ2-1
clone_size: few
cdr3_aa: CASSPSNDNEQFF
cdr3_nt: TGTGCCAGCAGCCCTAGCAATGACAATGAGCAGTTCTTC

v_call: TRBV7-8
d_call: .
j_call: TRBJ2-1
clone_size: .
cdr3_aa: CASSLAMVNEQFF
cdr3_nt: TGTGCCAGCAGCTTAGCGATGGTTAATGAGCAGTTCTTC

v_call: TRBV20-1
d_call: .
j_call: TRBJ1-3
clone_size: few
cdr3_aa: CSVRVSGNTIYF
cdr3_nt: TGCAGTGTTAGGGTCTCTGGAAACACCATATATTTT

v_call: TRBV2
d_call: .
j_call: TRBJ2-1
clone_size: .
cdr3_aa: CALQGDLLDEQFF
cdr3_nt: TGTGCCTTGCAAGGGGATCTTCTCGATGAGCAGTTCTTC

v_call: TRBV20-1
d_call: TRBD2
j_call: TRBJ2-3
clone_size: few
cdr3_aa: CSARDPSGGWDTQYF
cdr3_nt: TGCAGTGCTAGAGATCCCAGCGGGGGGTGGGATACGCAGTATTTT

v_call: TRBV6-2/TRBV6-3
d_call: .
j_call: TRBJ2-1
clone_size: .
cdr3_aa: CATGDAGGTNEQFF
cdr3_nt: TGTGCCACCGGGGACGCGGGTGGGACCAATGAGCAGTTCTTC

v_call: TRBV5-1
d_call: .
j_call: TRBJ2-1
clone_size: .
cdr3_aa: CASSLAVPSWGNVQFF
cdr3_nt: TGCGCCAGCAGCTTGGCGGTACCTAGCTGGGGGAATGTGCAGTTCTTC

v_call: TRBV5-1
d_call: .
j_call: TRBJ2-2
clone_size: few
cdr3_aa: CASSGGLGGELFF
cdr3_nt: TGCGCCAGCAGCGGGGGACTCGGCGGGGAGCTGTTTTTT

v_call: TRBV4-2
d_call: TRBD1
j_call: TRBJ2-7
clone_size: .
cdr3_aa: CASSHPDRESYEQYF
cdr3_nt: TGTGCCAGCAGCCACCCGGACAGGGAGTCCTACGAGCAGTACTTC

v_call: TRBV7-9
d_call: TRBD1
j_call: TRBJ2-7
clone_size: .
cdr3_aa: CASSRGTGGVYEQYF
cdr3_nt: TGTGCCAGCAGCCGCGGGACAGGGGGGGTATACGAGCAGTACTTC

v_call: TRBV18
d_call: .
j_call: TRBJ2-1
clone_size: few
cdr3_aa: CASSPDLYNEQFF
cdr3_nt: TGTGCCAGCTCACCGGACCTATACAATGAGCAGTTCTTC

v_call: TRBV12-3/TRBV12-4
d_call: .
j_call: TRBJ1-3
clone_size: few
cdr3_aa: CASSSMVGLRSGNTIYF
cdr3_nt: TGTGCCAGCAGTTCAATGGTGGGGCTAAGGTCTGGAAACACCATATATTTT

v_call: TRBV9
d_call: TRBD2
j_call: TRBJ2-1
clone_size: few
cdr3_aa: CASSVVASGNEQFF
cdr3_nt: TGTGCCAGCAGCGTAGTCGCTAGCGGTAATGAGCAGTTCTTC

v_call: TRBV20-1
d_call: .
j_call: TRBJ2-3
clone_size: few
cdr3_aa: CSARNRMWGYTQYF
cdr3_nt: TGCAGTGCTAGAAATAGGATGTGGGGGTATACGCAGTATTTT

v_call: TRBV12-3/TRBV12-4
d_call: .
j_call: TRBJ2-7
clone_size: few
cdr3_aa: CASSLEGSTYEQYF
cdr3_nt: TGTGCCAGCAGTTTAGAAGGCAGCACCTACGAGCAGTACTTC